A single TCR beta chain is shown here with its context. Its matching antigen is unknown. CDR3 size: 15 residues. Trimming removed 6 bases at V and 3 bases at J, with 15 bases between. Per the germline V gene, CDR1 is MDHEN and CDR2 is SYDVKM. This specimen belongs to a study of T cell responses to AZD1222 COVID-19 vaccine. Study observations and caveats: Compared with day 0, the breadth and depth of the Spike-specific TCR repertoire rose significantly after two doses of AZD1222. Among AZD1222 vaccinees, only 6 or 7 were seropositive at baseline. Regions 160-218 and 743-854 dominated among vaccine-associated CD4 TCRs spanning spike. The study sampled repertoires only after the peak T cell response.

Sequencing used immunoSEQ multiplex PCR; TCRdb keeps in-frame clones, though not all of them. The profile covers 120,000 or so clones, with roughly 87% appearing a single time and less than 4.5% taken by the ten largest. This sequence originates from an adult in good health. Here the sequenced sample was peripheral blood, taken on day 0 of MenACWY control vaccination. V usage is TRBV28 and J usage is TRBJ2-1, with a possible D match to TRBD1 (5 bases). CDR3 protein: CASSEIDRNYNEQFF. The CDR3 bases are TGTGCCAGCAGCGAAATTGACAGAAACTACAATGAGCAGTTCTTC.